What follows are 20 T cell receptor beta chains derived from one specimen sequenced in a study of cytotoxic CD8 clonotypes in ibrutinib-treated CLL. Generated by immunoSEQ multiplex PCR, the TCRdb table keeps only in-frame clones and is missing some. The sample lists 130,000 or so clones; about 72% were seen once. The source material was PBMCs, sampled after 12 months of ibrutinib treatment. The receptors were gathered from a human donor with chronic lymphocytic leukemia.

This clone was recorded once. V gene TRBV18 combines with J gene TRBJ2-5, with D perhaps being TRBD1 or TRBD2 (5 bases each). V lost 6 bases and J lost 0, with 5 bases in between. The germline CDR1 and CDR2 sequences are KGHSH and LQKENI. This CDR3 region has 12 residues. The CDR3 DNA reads TGTGCCAGCTCGGGGGACCAAGAGACCCAGTACTTC. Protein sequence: CASSGDQETQYF.

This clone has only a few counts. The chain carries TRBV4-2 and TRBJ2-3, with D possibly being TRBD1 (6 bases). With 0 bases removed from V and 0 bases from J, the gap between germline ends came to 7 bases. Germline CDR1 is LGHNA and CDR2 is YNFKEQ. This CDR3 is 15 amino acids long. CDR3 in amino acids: CASSQDTGSTDTQYF. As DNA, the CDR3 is TGTGCCAGCAGCCAAGACACAGGGAGCACAGATACGCAGTATTTT.

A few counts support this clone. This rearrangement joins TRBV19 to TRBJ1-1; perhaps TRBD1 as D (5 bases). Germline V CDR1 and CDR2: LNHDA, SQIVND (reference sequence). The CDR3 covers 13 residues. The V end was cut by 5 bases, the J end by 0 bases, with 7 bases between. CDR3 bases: TGTGCCAGTAGTTGGGACTTGAACACTGAAGCTTTCTTT. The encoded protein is CASSWDLNTEAFF.

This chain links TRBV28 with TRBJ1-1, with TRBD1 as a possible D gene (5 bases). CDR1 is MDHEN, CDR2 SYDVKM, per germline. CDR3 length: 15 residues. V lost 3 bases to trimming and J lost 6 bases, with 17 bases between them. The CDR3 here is CASSFAVAGSAEAFF. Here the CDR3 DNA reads TGTGCCAGCAGTTTCGCCGTGGCAGGGTCGGCTGAAGCTTTCTTT.

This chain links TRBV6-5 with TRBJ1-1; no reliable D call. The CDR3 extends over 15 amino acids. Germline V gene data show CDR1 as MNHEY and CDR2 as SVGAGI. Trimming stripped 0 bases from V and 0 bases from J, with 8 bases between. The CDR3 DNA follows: TGTGCCAGCAGTTACTCGGCGAACATGAACACTGAAGCTTTCTTT. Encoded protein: CASSYSANMNTEAFF.

The CDR3 reads CASSLGRNTDTQYF. CDR3 nucleotides: TGCGCCAGCAGCTTGGGGAGAAACACAGATACGCAGTATTTT. The rearrangement joins TRBV5-1 to TRBJ2-3; D unresolved. The CDR3 consists of 14 residues. Germline V lookup: CDR1 SGHRS, CDR2 YFSETQ. Trimming shortened V by 0 bases and J by 2 bases, and 7 bases separated the two germline ends.

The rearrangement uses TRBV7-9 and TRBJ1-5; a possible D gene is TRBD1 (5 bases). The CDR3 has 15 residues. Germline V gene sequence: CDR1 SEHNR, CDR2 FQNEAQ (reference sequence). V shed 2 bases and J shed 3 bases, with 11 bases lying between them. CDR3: CASSLSTGFNQPQHF. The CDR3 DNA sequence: TGTGCCAGCAGCTTATCCACAGGCTTCAATCAGCCCCAGCATTTT.

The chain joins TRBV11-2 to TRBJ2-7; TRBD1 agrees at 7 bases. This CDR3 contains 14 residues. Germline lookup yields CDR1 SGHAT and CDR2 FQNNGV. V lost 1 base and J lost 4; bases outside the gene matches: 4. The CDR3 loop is CASSLAAGGYEQYF. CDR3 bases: TGTGCCAGCAGCTTAGCGGCAGGGGGATACGAGCAGTACTTC.

The CDR3 loop reads CASRREAQGTDTQYF. The DNA of the CDR3 is TGTGCCAGCCGGAGGGAGGCCCAGGGCACAGATACGCAGTATTTT. J is TRBJ2-3 and V is TRBV9; a weak D match, TRBD2 (6 bases). Germline V lookup: CDR1 SGDLS, CDR2 YYNGEE. V dropped 7 bases and J dropped 1 base, with 16 bases sitting between them. CDR3 size: 15 residues.

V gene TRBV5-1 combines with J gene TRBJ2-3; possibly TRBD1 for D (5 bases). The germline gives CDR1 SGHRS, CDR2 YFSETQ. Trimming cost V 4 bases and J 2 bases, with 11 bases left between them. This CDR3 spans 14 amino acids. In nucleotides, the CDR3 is TGCGCCAGCAGCACACAGGCTCTCACAGATACGCAGTATTTT. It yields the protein CASSTQALTDTQYF.

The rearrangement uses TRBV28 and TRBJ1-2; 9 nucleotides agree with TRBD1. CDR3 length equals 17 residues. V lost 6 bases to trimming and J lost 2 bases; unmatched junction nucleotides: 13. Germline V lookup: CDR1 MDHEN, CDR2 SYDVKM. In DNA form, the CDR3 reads TGTGCCAGCAGGGCGGGACAGGGTGGATTGGGGAACTATGGCTACACCTTC. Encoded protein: CASRAGQGGLGNYGYTF.

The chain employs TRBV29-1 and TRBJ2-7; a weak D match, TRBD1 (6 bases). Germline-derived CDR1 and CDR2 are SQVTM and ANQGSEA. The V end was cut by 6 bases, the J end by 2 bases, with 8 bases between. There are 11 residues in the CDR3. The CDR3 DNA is TGCAGCGTCAGGGACACCTACGAGCAGTACTTC. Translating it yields CSVRDTYEQYF.

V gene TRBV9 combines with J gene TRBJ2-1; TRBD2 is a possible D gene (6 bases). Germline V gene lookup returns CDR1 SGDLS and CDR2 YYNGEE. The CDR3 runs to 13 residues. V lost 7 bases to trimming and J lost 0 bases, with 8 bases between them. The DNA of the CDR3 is TGTGCCAGCGCGGGGTCCTCCTACAATGAGCAGTTCTTC. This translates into CASAGSSYNEQFF.

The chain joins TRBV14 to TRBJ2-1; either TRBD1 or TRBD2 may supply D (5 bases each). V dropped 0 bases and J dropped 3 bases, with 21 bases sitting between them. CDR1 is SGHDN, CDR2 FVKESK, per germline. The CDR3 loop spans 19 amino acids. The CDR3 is CASSQEYALGDEGYNEQFF. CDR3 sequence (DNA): TGTGCCAGCAGCCAAGAATATGCTTTGGGGGATGAGGGCTACAATGAGCAGTTCTTC.

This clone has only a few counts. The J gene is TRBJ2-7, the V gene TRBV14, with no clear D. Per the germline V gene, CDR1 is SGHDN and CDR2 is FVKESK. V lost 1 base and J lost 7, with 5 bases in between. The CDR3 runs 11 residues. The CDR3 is CASSQAWEQYF. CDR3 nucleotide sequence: TGTGCCAGCAGCCAAGCATGGGAGCAGTACTTC.

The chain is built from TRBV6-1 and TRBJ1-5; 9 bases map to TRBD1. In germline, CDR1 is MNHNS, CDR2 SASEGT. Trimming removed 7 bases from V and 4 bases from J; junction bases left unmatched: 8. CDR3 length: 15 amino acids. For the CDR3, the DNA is TGTGCCAGCATCTTCGGGACAGGGCTAAATCAGCCCCAGCATTTT. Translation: CASIFGTGLNQPQHF.

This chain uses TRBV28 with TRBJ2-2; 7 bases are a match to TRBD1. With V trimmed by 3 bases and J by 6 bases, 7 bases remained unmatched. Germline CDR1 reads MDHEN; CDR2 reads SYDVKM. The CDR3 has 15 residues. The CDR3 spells CASSLQGVAPGELFF. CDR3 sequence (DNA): TGTGCCAGCAGTTTGCAGGGGGTAGCTCCCGGGGAGCTGTTTTTT.

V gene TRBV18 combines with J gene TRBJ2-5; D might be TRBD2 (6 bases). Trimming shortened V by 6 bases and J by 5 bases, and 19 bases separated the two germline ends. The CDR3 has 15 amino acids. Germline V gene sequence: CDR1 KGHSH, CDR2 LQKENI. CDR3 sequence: CASSRGVAGRETQYF. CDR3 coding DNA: TGTGCCAGCTCGCGGGGAGTGGCAGGGCGGGAGACCCAGTACTTC.

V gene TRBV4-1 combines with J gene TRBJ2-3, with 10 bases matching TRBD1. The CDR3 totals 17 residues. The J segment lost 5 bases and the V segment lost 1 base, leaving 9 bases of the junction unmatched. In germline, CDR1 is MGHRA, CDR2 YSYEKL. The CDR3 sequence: CASSQGDRDRGLDTQYF. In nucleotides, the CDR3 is TGCGCCAGCAGCCAAGGGGATAGGGACAGGGGCCTAGATACGCAGTATTTT.

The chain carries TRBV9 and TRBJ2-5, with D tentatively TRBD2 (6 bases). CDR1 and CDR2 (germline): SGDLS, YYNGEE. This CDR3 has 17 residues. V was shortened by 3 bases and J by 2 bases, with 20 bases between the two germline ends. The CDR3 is CASSGSPQEGLQETQYF. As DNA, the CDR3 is TGTGCCAGCAGCGGGTCCCCGCAGGAGGGCTTACAAGAGACCCAGTACTTC.